One and the same sample provided the 26 T cell receptor beta chains below, sequenced in a study of T-cell reconstitution after alpha-beta-depleted transplantation in children. As it was prepared, the TCRbeta library received unique molecular identifiers. TCRdb reanalysed the PCR reads using MiXCR and keeps one entry per CDR3 protein. This table has about 980,000 distinct CDR3 sequences, around 30% appearing once. The sample in question was PBMCs, mostly from graft donor cells, obtained 360 days after TCRalphabeta/CD19-depleted stem cell transplant. The source of these receptors is a boy less than two years old who had a stem cell transplant for SCID, so the T cells may come from the graft donor.

This clonotype was observed a handful of times. This chain links TRBV7-2 with TRBJ2-1; 9 positions agree with TRBD2. The CDR3 consists of 16 residues. With V trimmed by 4 bases and J by 7 bases, 11 bases remained unmatched. CDR1 SGHTA and CDR2 FQGNSA come from the germline V gene. In DNA form, the CDR3 reads TGTGCCAGCAGCTATCCTGGCGGGGGGGCCAGTAATGAGCAGTTCTTC. Translating gives CASSYPGGGASNEQFF.

This CDR3 reads CSAAGGMSEQYF. The CDR3 DNA is TGCAGTGCCGCGGGGGGCATGAGCGAGCAGTACTTC. The chain joins TRBV20-1 to TRBJ2-7; TRBD2 matches 8 bases. V dropped 6 bases and J dropped 6; count of bases not matched to a gene: 7. The CDR3 length is 12 residues. The V gene's germline CDR1 is DFQATT and CDR2 SNEGSKA (reference sequence).

The chain uses TRBV20-1 and TRBJ1-1; possibly TRBD1 for D (6 bases). With 6 bases removed from V and 4 bases from J, the gap between germline ends came to 18 bases. CDR1 and CDR2 from the germline V gene are DFQATT and SNEGSKA (reference sequence). The CDR3 spans 14 residues. DNA of the CDR3: TGCAGTGCCAAGGTGAGGGGGTTTATCACTGAAGCTTTCTTT. Translated, it gives CSAKVRGFITEAFF.

The chain couples TRBV7-9 to TRBJ1-2; D remains unclear. The CDR3 has 17 amino acids. The V end lost 0 bases, the J end lost 2 bases, and 16 bases lay between the germline ends. Germline CDR1 is SEHNR and CDR2 is FQNEAQ (reference sequence). The CDR3 sequence: CASSLAVSQRSNYGYTF. In nucleotides, the CDR3 is TGTGCCAGCAGCTTAGCAGTCTCCCAGAGATCCAACTATGGCTACACCTTC.

This clonotype was counted a few times. The rearrangement links TRBV12-3 or TRBV12-4 to TRBJ2-1, with 9 bases identical to TRBD2. V lost 5 bases and J lost 4; bases outside the gene matches: 12. This CDR3 has 17 amino acids. Here the CDR3 DNA reads TGTGCCAGCAGTGCACGTGGGGGAGCGGGGGGATACAATGAGCAGTTCTTC. Translating it yields CASSARGGAGGYNEQFF.

This rearrangement joins TRBV20-1 to TRBJ2-3; no clear D. Germline-derived CDR1 and CDR2 are DFQATT and SNEGSKA (reference sequence). The CDR3 length is 15 residues. Trimming stripped 5 bases from V and 0 bases from J, with 15 bases between. CDR3: CSASPGQISTDTQYF. In nucleotides, the CDR3 is TGCAGTGCTTCCCCGGGCCAGATTAGCACAGATACGCAGTATTTT.

In nucleotides, the CDR3 is TGTGCCAGCAGCCAACCCGGACTAGCGGGGAGCACAGATACGCAGTATTTT. Translated, it gives CASSQPGLAGSTDTQYF. The rearrangement uses TRBV12-3 or TRBV12-4 and TRBJ2-3; 12 bases align to TRBD2. The CDR3 is 17 residues long. Unmatched junction bases numbered 7, after V lost 6 bases and J lost 0 bases.

This clonotype appeared a few times. This chain connects TRBV10-2 to TRBJ2-1; a weak D match, TRBD2 (5 bases). This CDR3 spans 14 amino acids. Germline CDR1 and CDR2: WSHSY and SAAADI. V lost 3 bases and J 6 bases, leaving 12 bases between the germline ends. CDR3 protein: CASSERSRGNEQFF. CDR3 DNA: TGCGCCAGCAGTGAAAGGTCTCGGGGCAATGAGCAGTTCTTC.

The chain combines TRBV5-1 with TRBJ2-7; TRBD1 might be the D (5 bases). The germline V gene encodes CDR1 SGHRS and CDR2 YFSETQ. This CDR3 comprises 13 residues. Trimming removed 5 bases at V and 7 bases at J, with 16 bases between. CDR3 amino acids: CASSQGPLREQYF. CDR3 nucleotide sequence: TGCGCCAGCAGTCAGGGTCCACTAAGGGAGCAGTACTTC.

V usage is TRBV4-1 and J usage is TRBJ2-5, with D possibly called TRBD1 or TRBD2 (6 bases each). This CDR3 has 14 residues. Germline-derived CDR1 and CDR2 are MGHRA and YSYEKL. V dropped 1 base and J dropped 4 bases, with 10 bases sitting between them. Written as DNA, the CDR3 is TGCGCCAGCAGCCAAGGAGGAGGGGGAGAGACCCAGTACTTC. It yields the protein CASSQGGGGETQYF.

The sample holds a few counts of this clonotype. The CDR3 nucleotides are TGTGCCAGCACCCCCCGAAGGGGAGTCTACAATGAGCAGTTCTTC. Its translation is CASTPRRGVYNEQFF. V is TRBV6-2 or TRBV6-3 and J is TRBJ2-1; D could derive from TRBD1 or TRBD2 (5 bases each). Trimming took off 7 bases at V and 3 bases at J, with 16 bases between the two ends. Germline CDR1 reads MNHEY; CDR2 reads SVGEGT. The CDR3 loop spans 15 amino acids.

V usage is TRBV7-8 and J usage is TRBJ2-5, with 7 bases that match TRBD1. The length of the CDR3 is 14 residues. V was pared by 5 bases and J by 3 bases, with 6 bases of the junction left unmatched. Germline CDR1 reads SGHVS; CDR2 reads FQNEAQ. The CDR3 here is CASSTKQGKETQYF. CDR3 DNA: TGTGCCAGCAGCACCAAACAGGGGAAAGAGACCCAGTACTTC.

This clonotype was picked up many times. The V call is TRBV5-1, the J call TRBJ2-3; 7 bases fit TRBD2. CDR3 size: 15 residues. V was clipped by 1 base and J by 7 bases; unmatched bases: 9. Germline V gene data show CDR1 as SGHRS and CDR2 as YFSETQ. CDR3 sequence reads: CASSLTGRQIHTQYF. As DNA, the CDR3 is TGCGCCAGCAGCTTGACCGGGAGGCAGATCCATACGCAGTATTTT.

This clonotype has only a few counts. The V and J genes are TRBV7-3 and TRBJ2-1; 7 nucleotides match TRBD2. The CDR3 has 15 amino acids. CDR1 is SGHTA, CDR2 FQGTGA, per germline. The J segment lost 6 bases and the V segment lost 5 bases, leaving 10 bases of the junction unmatched. CDR3 sequence (DNA): TGTGCCAGCAGCCAGGGACTTTGGGGGGGCAATGAGCAGTTCTTC. Its protein is CASSQGLWGGNEQFF.

This chain joins TRBV2 and TRBJ2-7; 7 bases align to TRBD1. Trimming took 8 bases from V and 4 from J; bases not matched to a gene: 11. Germline V lookup: CDR1 SNHLY, CDR2 FYNNEI. The CDR3 extends over 14 amino acids. The CDR3 DNA sequence: TGTGCCAGCCAAGAAGATGGGACAGCTTACGAGCAGTACTTC. Its translation is CASQEDGTAYEQYF.

V is TRBV5-1 and J is TRBJ2-2; TRBD2 aligns across 7 bases. From germline, CDR1 is SGHRS and CDR2 YFSETQ. The V and J ends lost 6 bases and 4 bases, in that order; junction bases with no gene match: 9. CDR3 length: 15 amino acids. CDR3 coding DNA: TGCGCCAGCACCATCGCGAGCGGGGTCACCGGGGAGCTGTTTTTT. This codes for CASTIASGVTGELFF.

This chain uses TRBV9 with TRBJ2-1, with D uncertain. The V gene's germline CDR1 is SGDLS and CDR2 YYNGEE. V shed 1 base and J shed 5 bases, with 10 bases lying between them. The CDR3 is 14 amino acids. DNA of the CDR3: TGTGCCAGCAGCGTAAGTGTCAGAGACAATGAGCAGTTCTTC. This encodes CASSVSVRDNEQFF. The full variable domain, in which reference TRBV9 and TRBJ2-1 provide the parts outside the CDR3, is DSGVTQTPKHLITATGQRVTLRCSPRSGDLSVYWYQQSLDQGLQFLIQYYNGEERAKGNILERFSAQQFPDLHSELNLSSLELGDSALYFCASSVSVRDNEQFFGPGTRLTVL.

The chain has TRBV5-1 and TRBJ1-2, with a tentative D call TRBD1 (6 bases). CDR3 size: 16 residues. Per the germline V gene, CDR1 is SGHRS and CDR2 is YFSETQ. With 1 base removed from V and 3 bases from J, the gap between germline ends came to 16 bases. CDR3 amino acids: CASSLIPRTADYGYTF. In DNA form, the CDR3 reads TGCGCCAGCAGCTTGATACCACGGACAGCTGACTATGGCTACACCTTC.

The CDR3 loop reads CATTGRPYNEQFF. CDR3 DNA: TGTGCCACCACCGGGAGACCCTACAATGAGCAGTTCTTC. V is TRBV24-1 and J is TRBJ2-1; the D gene is possibly TRBD2 (6 bases). In germline, CDR1 is KGHDR, CDR2 SFDVKD. With 8 bases removed from V and 2 bases from J, the gap between germline ends came to 9 bases. The CDR3 sequence is 13 residues long.

This rearrangement joins TRBV10-3 to TRBJ2-7; possibly TRBD1 for D (5 bases). Germline loops: CDR1 ENHRY, CDR2 SYGVKD. This CDR3 is 12 amino acids long. V gave up 9 bases and J gave up 2 bases, with 11 bases separating them. The DNA for the CDR3 is TGTGCCATTGGGGCAGGAGCCTACGAGCAGTACTTC. This encodes CAIGAGAYEQYF.

The rearrangement uses TRBV7-9 and TRBJ1-1; possible D gene TRBD1, 5 bases. CDR1 and CDR2 (germline): SEHNR, FQNEAQ (reference sequence). The CDR3 runs 14 residues. The V gene lost 3 bases and the J gene lost 0 bases, with 8 bases spanning the gap. The CDR3 sequence is CASSFGAVNTEAFF. In DNA form, the CDR3 reads TGTGCCAGCAGCTTCGGGGCCGTGAACACTGAAGCTTTCTTT.

Written as DNA, the CDR3 is TGCGCCAGCAGCCAATACCCACTCGGACAGTGGGGCGAGCAGTACTTC. Its protein product is CASSQYPLGQWGEQYF. This sequence joins TRBV4-1 and TRBJ2-7; D perhaps matches TRBD1 (6 bases). Trimming left V 2 bases short and J 6 bases short, with 20 bases between. Germline V CDR1 and CDR2: MGHRA, YSYEKL. The length of the CDR3 is 16 residues.

The rearrangement links TRBV20-1 to TRBJ1-2; a possible D gene is TRBD1 (6 bases). The CDR3 is 16 residues long. Trimming took off 0 bases at V and 0 bases at J, with 14 bases between the two ends. The germline CDR1 and CDR2 sequences are DFQATT and SNEGSKA (reference sequence). The CDR3 DNA reads as TGCAGTGCTAGAGATCTCTACAGGGAACCTAACTATGGCTACACCTTC. Protein sequence: CSARDLYREPNYGYTF.

The genes are TRBV18 and TRBJ1-2, with D unresolved. The CDR3 runs 13 residues. Trimming pared 0 bases from V and 8 bases from J, leaving 10 bases between. Germline loops: CDR1 KGHSH, CDR2 LQKENI. In DNA, the CDR3 is TGTGCCAGCTCACCACCAAAGGTCTACGGCTACACCTTC. This encodes CASSPPKVYGYTF.

The table lists this clonotype with a few counts. The rearrangement uses TRBV7-6 and TRBJ2-1; D assignment may be TRBD1 or TRBD2 (6 bases each). V dropped 5 bases and J dropped 10 bases, with 18 bases sitting between them. The CDR3 extends over 14 amino acids. CDR1 and CDR2 from the germline V gene are SGHVS and FNYEAQ. The CDR3 DNA follows: TGTGCCAGCAGCCTAGGAGGGGGGCGGTGGGAGCAGTTCTTC. Protein product: CASSLGGGRWEQFF. The variable domain in full, completed from reference TRBV7-6 and TRBJ2-1, reads GAGVSQSPRYKVTKRGQDVALRCDPISGHVSLYWYRQALGQGPEFLTYFNYEAQQDKSGLPNDRFSAERPEGSISTLTIQRTEQRDSAMYRCASSLGGGRWEQFFGPGTRLTVL.

This chain links TRBV5-1 with TRBJ2-3; a weak D match, TRBD2 (7 bases). CDR1 SGHRS and CDR2 YFSETQ come from the germline V gene. The CDR3 consists of 14 residues. V shed 4 bases and J shed 5 bases, with 14 bases lying between them. The CDR3 loop reads CASSTGGRGDTQYF. In DNA form, the CDR3 reads TGCGCCAGCAGCACGGGGGGCCGGGGAGATACGCAGTATTTT. Supplemented by reference TRBV5-1 and TRBJ2-3, the full variable domain reads KAGVTQTPRYLIKTRGQQVTLSCSPISGHRSVSWYQQTPGQGLQFLFEYFSETQRNKGNFPGRFSGRQFSNSRSEMNVSTLELGDSALYLCASSTGGRGDTQYFGPGTRLTVL.